This T cell receptor (beta chain) was observed in a study of vaccination effects on CD4 cells after COVID-19. Per germline, CDR1 SGHRS and CDR2 YFSETQ. The V gene end was trimmed by 4 bases and the J gene end by 3 bases; junction bases not matched to a gene: 6. The CDR3 extends over 14 amino acids. Study observations and caveats: Few convalescent patients were studied, and early post-infection samples were lacking. Clones arising from infection and from vaccination showed marked clonal contraction late after vaccination. Healthy vaccinees showed cross-reactivity with common cold coronaviruses in only 1 of 255 vaccine-induced clones.

Profiling relied on immunoSEQ multiplex PCR, and the TCRdb table lists in-frame clones only, not all of them. The sample yields about 23,000 clones, approximately 73% seen once. Ahead of sequencing, the ViraFEST assay grew antigen-specific CD4+ T cells using viral peptide pools. Culture lasted 10 days before CD4+ T cell isolation. Among the vaccine recipients, none had a prior SARS-CoV-2 infection, and nucleocapsid antibodies were negative. Note on this clone: The antigen is not known.

The TCR was taken from a human donor who received a COVID-19 vaccine. Source: CD4+ T cells from PBMCs cultured with SARS-CoV-2 spike peptides, taken before COVID-19 vaccination. J is TRBJ1-2 and V is TRBV5-1; 7 bases match TRBD1. The CDR3 spells CASSGGTVDYGYTF. The DNA of the CDR3 is TGCGCCAGCAGCGGCGGGACAGTCGACTATGGCTACACCTTC.